This is a list of T cell receptor beta chains from one sample in a study of T cells after yellow fever vaccination. MiXCR, run by TCRdb on the 5' RACE reads, gives a single entry per CDR3 protein. This sample has 300,000 to 350,000 distinct CDR3 sequences; approximately 3.9% occur once, and the top ten carry approximately 24%. The sequenced sample was PBMCs, obtained 5 days after the yellow fever booster vaccination. Receptor source: a man between 18 and 29 years old who received the YFV17D yellow fever vaccine. Both conserved end residues are part of each CDR3.

CDR3 protein: CASSPRDRFIYNEQFF; V gene: TRBV28; J gene: TRBJ2-1
CDR3 protein: CASSERPDYGYTF; V gene: TRBV2; J gene: TRBJ1-2
CDR3 protein: CASRPTGGSQPQHF; V gene: TRBV6-6; J gene: TRBJ1-5
CDR3 protein: CASSGRRDEQFF; V gene: TRBV7-2; J gene: TRBJ2-1
CDR3 protein: CSARNPGTYEQYF; V gene: TRBV20-1; J gene: TRBJ2-7
CDR3 protein: CSARAARGYGGGSTGELFF; V gene: TRBV20-1; J gene: TRBJ2-2
CDR3 protein: CASSRTSGGGETDTQYF; V gene: TRBV5-1; J gene: TRBJ2-3
CDR3 protein: CASSLPDSSYEQYF; V gene: TRBV12-3/TRBV12-4; J gene: TRBJ2-7
CDR3 protein: CASSLRLITGELFF; V gene: TRBV7-2; J gene: TRBJ2-2
CDR3 protein: CASSLTGTRETQYF; V gene: TRBV7-3; J gene: TRBJ2-5
CDR3 protein: CASSLFISGGETQYF; V gene: TRBV28; J gene: TRBJ2-5
CDR3 protein: CASSFSLDTQYF; V gene: TRBV7-9; J gene: TRBJ2-3
CDR3 protein: CASSLGSSGPRKDTQYF; V gene: TRBV7-9; J gene: TRBJ2-3
CDR3 protein: CASSWRFGTDTQYF; V gene: TRBV7-8; J gene: TRBJ2-3
CDR3 protein: CSAVGQGPFNQPQHF; V gene: TRBV20-1; J gene: TRBJ1-5
CDR3 protein: CASRQGRGSNQPQHF; V gene: TRBV2; J gene: TRBJ1-5
CDR3 protein: CASSVSGLSNSPLHF; V gene: TRBV9; J gene: TRBJ1-6
CDR3 protein: CASSRNPGTSGGGSTDTQYF; V gene: TRBV4-1; J gene: TRBJ2-3
CDR3 protein: CASSLTSGVQETQYF; V gene: TRBV5-1; J gene: TRBJ2-5
CDR3 protein: CASRRDRIYEQYF; V gene: TRBV5-1; J gene: TRBJ2-7
CDR3 protein: CASGRPENIQYF; V gene: TRBV19; J gene: TRBJ2-4
CDR3 protein: CASSRDTGGPQHF; V gene: TRBV7-7; J gene: TRBJ1-5
CDR3 protein: CASSPDLSDEAFF; V gene: TRBV6-5; J gene: TRBJ1-1
CDR3 protein: CATSEEGTGGKDTQYF; V gene: TRBV24-1; J gene: TRBJ2-3
CDR3 protein: CASSQDPTGDQPQHF; V gene: TRBV4-2; J gene: TRBJ1-5
CDR3 protein: CASSVAPTSGGADTQYF; V gene: TRBV9; J gene: TRBJ2-3
CDR3 protein: CASTLLATNTGELFF; V gene: TRBV5-1; J gene: TRBJ2-2
CDR3 protein: CASSAPRQGNTEAFF; V gene: TRBV4-1; J gene: TRBJ1-1
CDR3 protein: CASSTWDRLEGNQPQHF; V gene: TRBV19; J gene: TRBJ1-5
CDR3 protein: CSVGGALDRGTEAFF; V gene: TRBV29-1; J gene: TRBJ1-1
CDR3 protein: CSARDRGLGRRNYGYTF; V gene: TRBV20-1; J gene: TRBJ1-2